The entry below gives a single TCR beta chain sequence along with its context. The antigen is not known. Germline V CDR1 and CDR2: MRHNA, SNTAGT. The V gene lost 0 bases and the J gene lost 5 bases, with 8 bases spanning the gap. The CDR3 covers 15 residues. The data originate from a study of cytomegalovirus exposure and HLA in healthy donors. The overall study: Within an early data release were about 90 million unique TCRs drawn from HLA-typed donors.

Study observations and caveats: While the bulk of TCR sequences proved rare, some public TCRs turned up in many donors.

Use of 60 Vbeta and 13 Jbeta primers characterized the PCR. Authors' processing steps: Later reanalysis found 60 million to 90 million unique TCR beta chains, roughly 10 million of them shared. The data were produced by immunoSEQ multiplex PCR, yet TCRdb's version contains in-frame clones alone and is incomplete. The V and J calls and clone size are taken from that table; D and trimming were inferred from the DNA. Counted here are about 140,000 clones, around 84% occurring once; the ten biggest clones make up 2.4%. This chain uses TRBV6-4 with TRBJ1-6, with a possible D match to TRBD1 (6 bases). The receptor comes from a man aged 45-65 years in good health and CMV-seronegative. The specimen sequenced was PBMCs. CDR3 sequence reads: CASSDSQGNNSPLHF. The CDR3 nucleotides are TGTGCCAGCAGTGACTCGCAGGGGAATAATTCACCCCTCCACTTT.